The 27 T cell receptor beta chains presented below share a single source sample, sequenced in a study of shared clonotypes between healthy human individuals. Produced via immunoSEQ multiplex PCR; TCRdb's table is partial and in-frame only. Of about 690,000 clones in the sample, less than 95% were seen once. Source material: memory CD8+ T cells from PBMCs. Subset specified: CD45RO+ cells pooled with CCR7-negative TemRA cells. These receptors all stem from a man aged 18 to 29 in good health. Some clones in this sample may be carry-over from other donors' samples.

This chain joins TRBV2 and TRBJ2-1; D is perhaps TRBD2 (5 bases). There are 13 residues in the CDR3. Trimming stripped 4 bases from V and 6 bases from J, with 10 bases between. Germline CDR1 and CDR2: SNHLY and FYNNEI. The CDR3 region is CASSAPLANEQFF. CDR3 nucleotide sequence: TGTGCCAGCAGTGCCCCTCTAGCCAATGAGCAGTTCTTC.

The chain is built from TRBV9 and TRBJ2-2, with 10 positions matching TRBD2. Germline assignment: CDR1 SGDLS and CDR2 YYNGEE. The junction had 7 bases not matched to a gene; V was cut back by 0 bases and J by 5 bases. CDR3 length equals 17 residues. The CDR3 is CASSVEASGSWTGELFF. CDR3 DNA: TGTGCCAGCAGCGTAGAGGCTAGCGGGAGTTGGACCGGGGAGCTGTTTTTT.

The genes are TRBV9 and TRBJ2-7, with D possibly being TRBD1 (8 bases). Looked up from germline, CDR1 is SGDLS and CDR2 is YYNGEE. Trimming took off 3 bases at V and 4 bases at J, with 20 bases between the two ends. CDR3 size: 16 residues. Here the CDR3 DNA reads TGTGCCAGCAGCGAGGGGGAGGGGACAGGACTTTACGAGCAGTACTTC. It specifies CASSEGEGTGLYEQYF. Full variable domain (missing parts from reference TRBV9 and TRBJ2-7): DSGVTQTPKHLITATGQRVTLRCSPRSGDLSVYWYQQSLDQGLQFLIQYYNGEERAKGNILERFSAQQFPDLHSELNLSSLELGDSALYFCASSEGEGTGLYEQYFGPGTRLTVT.

This chain connects TRBV6-5 to TRBJ2-6; D remains unclear. The germline V gene encodes CDR1 MNHEY and CDR2 SVGAGI. The germline V and J ends were trimmed by 5 bases and 0 bases, with 5 bases remaining between them. The length of the CDR3 is 14 residues. DNA of the CDR3: TGTGCCAGCAGTGGAGACTCTGGGGCCAACGTCCTGACTTTC. This translates into CASSGDSGANVLTF.

This clone was seen a single time. V and J are TRBV11-2 and TRBJ2-3; D is uncertain. This CDR3 spans 11 amino acids. V was trimmed by 2 bases and J by 6 bases, leaving 3 bases between them. Germline CDR1 SGHAT, CDR2 FQNNGV. CDR3 bases: TGTGCCAGCAGCTTATGGGATACGCAGTATTTT. Translation gives CASSLWDTQYF.

The chain couples TRBV27 to TRBJ1-1, with D perhaps TRBD1 (6 bases). Per the germline V gene, CDR1 is MNHEY and CDR2 is SMNVEV (reference sequence). V lost 2 bases to trimming and J lost 4 bases, with 11 bases between them. The CDR3 consists of 14 residues. For the CDR3, the DNA is TGTGCCAGCAGTTTAACAGGGATGGGCACTGAAGCTTTCTTT. Protein: CASSLTGMGTEAFF.

The chain recombines TRBV27 with TRBJ2-3; D remains ambiguous. Germline loops: CDR1 MNHEY, CDR2 SMNVEV (reference sequence). The CDR3 length is 11 residues. V lost 8 bases and J 2 bases, leaving 5 bases between the germline ends. The CDR3 is CASRITDTQYF. The CDR3 DNA sequence: TGTGCCAGCCGTATCACAGATACGCAGTATTTT.

The rearrangement joins TRBV27 to TRBJ2-4, with D perhaps matching TRBD1 (6 bases). Germline V lookup: CDR1 MNHEY, CDR2 SMNVEV (reference sequence). CDR3 length: 15 residues. The V and J ends lost 0 bases and 5 bases respectively, with 11 bases between them. The CDR3 DNA reads as TGTGCCAGCAGTTTATCCCTCGGACAGCAAAACATTCAGTACTTC. It codes for CASSLSLGQQNIQYF.

Remarks on this clone: The sample holds other DNA sequences that translate to the same CDR3. This chain joins TRBV9 and TRBJ2-3; weak D call: TRBD1 (5 bases). Trimming took off 4 bases at V and 0 bases at J, with 9 bases between the two ends. Germline V gene lookup returns CDR1 SGDLS and CDR2 YYNGEE. CDR3 length equals 14 residues. CDR3 sequence: CASSPRVSTDTQYF. DNA for the CDR3: TGTGCCAGCAGCCCCAGGGTTAGCACAGATACGCAGTATTTT.

This chain connects TRBV9 to TRBJ2-4; unclear D gene. Per the germline V gene, CDR1 is SGDLS and CDR2 is YYNGEE. V lost 6 bases to trimming and J lost 0 bases, with 10 bases between them. There are 14 residues in the CDR3. CDR3 nucleotide sequence: TGTGCCAGCACCCCAGGTCTAGCCAAAAACATTCAGTACTTC. It yields the protein CASTPGLAKNIQYF.

The chain combines TRBV18 with TRBJ2-5; D is possibly TRBD2 (6 bases). The V and J ends lost 0 bases and 4 bases respectively, with 9 bases between them. Germline V gives CDR1 KGHSH, CDR2 LQKENI. This CDR3 is built from 14 residues. CDR3 in amino acids: CASSPPGGRETQYF. CDR3 DNA: TGTGCCAGCTCACCACCGGGAGGAAGAGAGACCCAGTACTTC.

This chain links TRBV19 with TRBJ1-1, with TRBD1 as a possible D gene (5 bases). The V end lost 6 bases, the J end lost 0 bases, and 11 bases lay between the germline ends. Germline V gene data show CDR1 as LNHDA and CDR2 as SQIVND (reference sequence). The CDR3 totals 14 residues. The CDR3: CASSHSGMNTEAFF. Written as DNA, the CDR3 is TGTGCCAGTAGCCACTCAGGGATGAACACTGAAGCTTTCTTT.

The V call is TRBV29-1, the J call TRBJ2-7; TRBD1 is a possible D gene (6 bases). Germline V gene sequence: CDR1 SQVTM, CDR2 ANQGSEA. The CDR3 length is 14 residues. Trimming cost V 4 bases and J 2 bases, with 15 bases left between them. CDR3 in amino acids: CSVGQGAGAYEQYF. The CDR3 coding sequence is TGCAGCGTTGGGCAGGGAGCAGGGGCCTACGAGCAGTACTTC.

Here the CDR3 reads CASSPNRYEQYF. In nucleotides, the CDR3 is TGTGCCAGCAGCCCAAATCGCTACGAGCAGTACTTC. V gene TRBV5-4 combines with J gene TRBJ2-7; D not resolved. The CDR3 spans 12 residues. The germline CDR1 and CDR2 sequences are SGHNT and YYREEE (reference sequence). Deletions cut 4 bases from V and 3 bases from J, with 8 bases between.

This clone was recorded only once. The chain is built from TRBV11-3 and TRBJ2-2; D remains unclear. The CDR3 totals 16 residues. In germline, CDR1 is SGHNT, CDR2 YENEEA. V was clipped by 3 bases and J by 3 bases, with 14 bases between them. The CDR3 region is CASSFGPVSYTGELFF. The CDR3 DNA reads TGTGCCAGCAGCTTCGGGCCGGTATCGTACACCGGGGAGCTGTTTTTT.

This clone was seen more than once but under ten times. The chain uses TRBV7-9 and TRBJ2-1, with D possibly being TRBD1 (6 bases). This CDR3 is built from 13 residues. CDR1 is SEHNR and CDR2 is FQNEAQ in the germline V gene (reference sequence). Trimming shortened V by 8 bases and J by 5 bases, and 13 bases separated the two germline ends. CDR3 region: CASGTSGDNEQFF. CDR3 DNA sequence: TGTGCCAGCGGGACGTCAGGGGACAATGAGCAGTTCTTC.

The chain carries TRBV4-2 and TRBJ2-5; maybe TRBD2 (7 bases). V lost 0 bases, J lost 4 bases, and 15 bases lay in between. Looked up from germline, CDR1 is LGHNA and CDR2 is YNFKEQ. CDR3 length equals 16 residues. This CDR3 is CASSQDLGGGTETQYF. DNA for the CDR3: TGTGCCAGCAGCCAAGATTTGGGGGGGGGCACAGAGACCCAGTACTTC.

Only one count was recorded for this clone. At the DNA level, this CDR3 is encoded by other sequences in the same sample as well. This chain uses TRBV19 with TRBJ1-1, with D hard to call. This CDR3 comprises 12 residues. Trimming removed 4 bases at V and 2 bases at J, with 5 bases between. Germline V CDR1 and CDR2: LNHDA, SQIVND (reference sequence). The chain's CDR3 is CASSTANTEAFF. The DNA for the CDR3 is TGTGCCAGTAGTACAGCTAACACTGAAGCTTTCTTT.

The chain recombines TRBV27 with TRBJ2-2; D not certain. Germline V CDR1 and CDR2: MNHEY, SMNVEV (reference sequence). This CDR3 comprises 15 residues. Deletions cut 6 bases from V and 0 bases from J, with 11 bases between. This chain's CDR3 is CASRKGPANTGELFF. In nucleotides, the CDR3 is TGTGCCAGCAGGAAGGGCCCGGCGAACACCGGGGAGCTGTTTTTT.

The chain links TRBV7-6 to TRBJ2-7; no reliable D call. V lost 0 bases and J lost 5, with 8 bases in between. CDR3 length: 13 amino acids. Germline V gene sequence: CDR1 SGHVS, CDR2 FNYEAQ. The CDR3 DNA sequence: TGTGCCAGCAGCTTAGCGGGGTTCGACGAGCAGTACTTC. Its translation: CASSLAGFDEQYF.

V is TRBV7-9 and J is TRBJ1-1; possibly TRBD1 for D (5 bases). V gave up 5 bases and J gave up 0 bases, with 10 bases separating them. The CDR3 is made up of 14 amino acids. CDR1 is SEHNR and CDR2 is FQNEAQ in the germline V gene (reference sequence). CDR3 sequence reads: CASSTTAMNTEAFF. The CDR3 region has the DNA TGTGCCAGCAGCACGACAGCCATGAACACTGAAGCTTTCTTT.

The rearrangement links TRBV10-2 to TRBJ2-3; TRBD2 matches at 8 bases. This CDR3 has 16 amino acids. The J segment lost 4 bases and the V segment lost 5 bases, leaving 11 bases of the junction unmatched. Germline CDR1 is WSHSY and CDR2 is SAAADI. The CDR3 region is CASSTRASGLPDTQYF. For the CDR3, the DNA is TGCGCCAGCAGTACCCGAGCTAGCGGGCTACCAGATACGCAGTATTTT.

The chain couples TRBV4-1 to TRBJ2-7; D possibly uses TRBD1 or TRBD2 (5 bases each). V gave up 4 bases and J gave up 3 bases, with 10 bases separating them. Germline V gene data show CDR1 as MGHRA and CDR2 as YSYEKL. This CDR3 region has 13 residues. This CDR3 reads CASSLRGNYEQYF. In nucleotides, the CDR3 is TGCGCCAGCAGCCTCCGGGGCAACTACGAGCAGTACTTC.

The CDR3 DNA reads TGTGCCAGCAGCTTAGTAACAGGACAGGGGTACTCCTACAATGAGCAGTTCTTC. Amino acids: CASSLVTGQGYSYNEQFF. The rearrangement links TRBV7-6 to TRBJ2-1; 9 bases are shared with TRBD1. V was clipped by 1 base and J by 0 bases; unmatched bases: 7. Germline CDR1 SGHVS, CDR2 FNYEAQ. CDR3 length: 18 amino acids.

The chain joins TRBV7-9 to TRBJ2-1, with D hard to call. Germline V CDR1 and CDR2: SEHNR, FQNEAQ (reference sequence). CDR3 size: 13 residues. V lost 8 bases, J lost 6 bases, and 14 bases lay in between. In nucleotides, the CDR3 is TGTGCCAGCCTCAATAGCCTTTCCAATGAGCAGTTCTTC. Residues: CASLNSLSNEQFF. Together with reference TRBV7-9 and TRBJ2-1, the CDR3 gives the full variable domain: DTGVSQNPRHKITKRGQNVTFRCDPISEHNRLYWYRQTLGQGPEFLTYFQNEAQLEKSRLLSDRFSAERPKGSFSTLEIQRTEQGDSAMYLCASLNSLSNEQFFGPGTRLTVL.

This clone occurred many times. This sequence joins TRBV4-1 and TRBJ2-1; D unclear. Germline lookup yields CDR1 MGHRA and CDR2 YSYEKL. CDR3 length equals 15 residues. Trimming removed 3 bases from V and 0 bases from J, with 9 bases in between. Here the CDR3 reads CASSHRGDSYNEQFF. CDR3 DNA sequence: TGCGCCAGCAGCCATAGAGGCGACTCCTACAATGAGCAGTTCTTC.

The chain uses TRBV7-8 and TRBJ2-7; D call uncertain. V lost 4 bases to trimming and J lost 3 bases, with 16 bases between them. CDR3 length: 15 residues. Germline lookup yields CDR1 SGHVS and CDR2 FQNEAQ. This CDR3 is CASSSKSTHLYEQYF. The CDR3 DNA is TGTGCCAGCAGCTCCAAGTCAACCCACCTCTACGAGCAGTACTTC.